This T cell receptor (beta chain) was recovered during a study of shared clonotypes between healthy human individuals (dated by TCRdb to the early 2020s). The study in broad terms: Two women and a few men aged 18 to 49 years were included in the cohort. Per donor, three plates each were used for CD4 naive and CD4 memory, two for CD8 naive, and one for CD8 memory. To estimate repertoire size and how much clonotype sharing occurs between individuals, the study deeply sequenced the blood TCR repertoires of five healthy adults. Libraries were prepared and TCR repertoires were sequenced by different laboratories using diverse techniques, in order to increase sequencing depth and limit assay-specific biases. Per donor, leukapheresis produced somewhere between about 0.8 and 9 billion PBMCs. Overall results and qualifications from the work: Rarefaction of sorted-subset datasets indicated incomplete sequencing despite the large sequencing depth. Sampling was limited to blood, and TCR repertoires in tissue likely differ from TCR repertoires in blood. Because the study included only a small number of donors, the genetic and exposure-history diversity represented was limited. Compared with non-shared clonotypes, the clonotypes found in all four sorted-subset donors had higher generation probabilities. Based on pairwise subsampling, the degree of clonotype sharing among donors was expected to be affected by sequencing depth. Naive subsets generally had larger estimated clonotype richness than memory subsets did. Across four donors, approximately 5% of naive CD4, roughly 3.4% of naive CD8, about 2% of memory CD4, and under 0.45% of memory CD8 clonotypes were shared.

The donors were healthy, HIV-negative adults with no recently reported acute infections or vaccinations. Every donor was a Caucasian adult living in Nashville, Tennessee, USA. CD4+ T cells were enriched through magnetic negative selection, after which naive cells were positively selected on CD45RA and the remaining negative fraction served as the memory subset. After blood collection by leukapheresis, PBMCs were isolated using Ficoll-Histopaque density gradient centrifugation and then cryopreserved in the vapor phase of liquid nitrogen. Analytical flow cytometry was used to check the purity and quantity of each magnetically sorted T cell population. Each sorted fraction had its genomic DNA isolated and then quantified by UV absorbance on a Nanodrop 2000c. Cut back by 4 bases and 6 bases, the V and J ends lie 19 bases apart. The germline V gene specifies SQVTM as CDR1 and ANQGSEA as CDR2. The CDR3 runs 14 residues from the cysteine to the phenylalanine. The retained sequence is limited to the CDR3, 42 bases, with the frame set at the first base.

TCR CDR3 regions were amplified from genomic DNA by multiplex PCR using the deep immunoSEQ assay. For each cell subset, the extracted genomic DNA was distributed evenly across all wells of several immunoSEQ 96-well plates, and each plate served as one replicate. For sorted subsets, around 200 ng genomic DNA, equal to about 30,000 T cell genomes, was loaded into each replicate PCR. The purified libraries were quantified using a Qubit 3.0 fluorometer, sized with a Bioanalyzer 2100, and then quantified again using the KAPA Library Quantification kit. A separate single-read 150-cycle Illumina NextSeq 550 flow cell was used to sequence each immunoSEQ 96-well plate. The authors processed their data as follows. Because the immunoSEQ output held only junctional sequences and lacked quality scores, the filtering could not match the filtering applied to full-length reads. To assign V/J genes and CDR3, sequences were annotated using PyIR, a Python wrapper for IgBLAST v1.9, with IMGT germline references. Reads were filtered out if the reads had weak V/J assignments (E-value above 1e-6), no CDR3, stop codons, out-of-frame junctions, or ambiguous translated residues. V3J clonotypes were defined as sequences sharing the same inferred V gene, J gene, and CDR3 amino acid sequence. To compute the percentage overlap between repertoires, the number of shared unique clonotypes was divided by the size of the smaller repertoire. RTK rarefaction, the Chao1 estimator, and Recon v2.1 estimates of unobserved clonotypes were used to assess repertoire richness. Generation probabilities for all TCRbeta clonotypes obtained by the gDNA method from a handful of donors were computed using OLGA. In TCRdb, the immuneACCESS table is reduced to in-frame sequences with V and J assigned. These tables do not hold every clone; where another copy was compared, an unresolved V gene accounts for under half, and the others remain unexplained. The D gene and trimming were derived from the DNA, and the V and J assignments and clone size from that table. This sample gives about 1 million clones in total; about 75% of them show up just once. The top ten constitute approximately 1.5% of the sample.

Of note for this clone: What this receptor recognizes is not known. Qualities for individual bases were not recorded, and no much larger clone is one base off.

The sequence came from a man in his late teens or twenties in good health. The V and J segments used are TRBV29-1 and TRBJ2-7; 6 matching bases give a weak D call of TRBD1. Material: memory CD4+ T cells sorted from blood. Per the publication, the cell subset or site label means: CD45RA-negative fraction. This receptor carries the CDR3 CSVVVRAGVPEQYF. The nucleotides read TGCAGCGTTGTCGTTCGGGCAGGGGTTCCCGAGCAGTACTTC.